This T cell receptor (beta chain) was captured in a study of vaccination effects on CD4 cells after COVID-19. Whole-study results and caveats: Marked clonal contraction was seen in infection- and vaccine-induced clones late after vaccination.

Germline CDR1 and CDR2: SGHAT and FQNNGV. The V gene end was trimmed by 1 base and the J gene end by 4 bases; junction bases not matched to a gene: 6. The CDR3 totals 16 residues. Regarding this clone: The antigen remains undetermined.

Ahead of sequencing, the ViraFEST assay grew antigen-specific CD4+ T cells using viral peptide pools. Cultured cells yielded isolated CD4+ T cells after around 10 days. Recipients of the vaccine had no prior SARS-CoV-2 infection and negative nucleocapsid antibodies. Cultures used fewer than 2.5 million PBMC per well, roughly 11 IU/ml IL-2 and 10 ug/ml peptides. TCRdb keeps only in-frame clones here, not all; method: immunoSEQ multiplex PCR. The sample holds about 73,000 clones; about 79% are singletons and the top ten take 8% to 11%. This chain connects TRBV11-2 to TRBJ2-2; 7 nucleotides match TRBD2. The clonotype comes from a human donor who received a COVID-19 vaccine. The sequences come from CD4+ T cells from PBMCs cultured with SARS-CoV-2 spike peptides, collected before COVID-19 vaccination. CDR3 protein: CASSLVLGGSTGELFF. Written as DNA, the CDR3 is TGTGCCAGCAGCTTAGTTCTGGGGGGGAGCACCGGGGAGCTGTTTTTT.